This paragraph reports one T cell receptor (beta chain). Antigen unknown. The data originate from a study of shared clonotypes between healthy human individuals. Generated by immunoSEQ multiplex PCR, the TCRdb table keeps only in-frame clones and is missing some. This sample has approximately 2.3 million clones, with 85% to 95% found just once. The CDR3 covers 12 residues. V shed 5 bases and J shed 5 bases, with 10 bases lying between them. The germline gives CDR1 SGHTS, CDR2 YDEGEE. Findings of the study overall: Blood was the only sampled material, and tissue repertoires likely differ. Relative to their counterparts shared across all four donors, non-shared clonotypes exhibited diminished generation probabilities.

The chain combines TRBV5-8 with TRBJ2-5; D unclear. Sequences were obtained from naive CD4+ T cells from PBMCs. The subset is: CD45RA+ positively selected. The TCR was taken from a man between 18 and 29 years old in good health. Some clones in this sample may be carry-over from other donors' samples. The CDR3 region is CASSENLETQYF. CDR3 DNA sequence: TGTGCCAGCAGTGAAAATCTGGAGACCCAGTACTTC.